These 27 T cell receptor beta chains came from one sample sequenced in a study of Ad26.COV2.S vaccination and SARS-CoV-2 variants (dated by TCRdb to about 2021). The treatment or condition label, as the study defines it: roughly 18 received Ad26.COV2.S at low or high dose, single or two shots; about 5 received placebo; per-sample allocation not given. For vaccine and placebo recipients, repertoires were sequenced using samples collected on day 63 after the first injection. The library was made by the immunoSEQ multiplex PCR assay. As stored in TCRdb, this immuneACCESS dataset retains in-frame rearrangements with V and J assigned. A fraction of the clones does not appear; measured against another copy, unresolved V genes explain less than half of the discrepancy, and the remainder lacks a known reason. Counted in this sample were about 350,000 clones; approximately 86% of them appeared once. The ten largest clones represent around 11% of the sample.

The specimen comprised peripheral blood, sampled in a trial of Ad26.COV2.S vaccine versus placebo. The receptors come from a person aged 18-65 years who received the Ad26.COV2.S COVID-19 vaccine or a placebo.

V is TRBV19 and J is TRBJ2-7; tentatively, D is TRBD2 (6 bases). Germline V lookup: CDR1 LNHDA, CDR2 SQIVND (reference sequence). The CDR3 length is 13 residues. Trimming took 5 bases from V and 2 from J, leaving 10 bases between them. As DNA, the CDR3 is TGTGCCAGTAGTCCGGGGGAAGCCTACGAGCAGTACTTC. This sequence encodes CASSPGEAYEQYF. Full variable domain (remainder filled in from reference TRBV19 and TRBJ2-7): DGGITQSPKYLFRKEGQNVTLSCEQNLNHDAMYWYRQDPGQGLRLIYYSQIVNDFQKGDIAEGYSVSREKKESFPLTVTSAQKNPTAFYLCASSPGEAYEQYFGPGTRLTVT.

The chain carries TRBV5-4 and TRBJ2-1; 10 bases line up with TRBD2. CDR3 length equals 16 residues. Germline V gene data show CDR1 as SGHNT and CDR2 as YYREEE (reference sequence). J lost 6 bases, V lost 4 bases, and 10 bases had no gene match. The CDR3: CASSQTLAGLPNEQFF. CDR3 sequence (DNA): TGTGCCAGCAGCCAGACACTAGCGGGACTACCCAATGAGCAGTTCTTC.

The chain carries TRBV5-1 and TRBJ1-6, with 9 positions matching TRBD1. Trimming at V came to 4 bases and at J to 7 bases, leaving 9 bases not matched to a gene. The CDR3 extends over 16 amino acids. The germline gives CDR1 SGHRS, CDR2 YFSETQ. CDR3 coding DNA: TGCGCCAGCAGCCCGGGGTGGGGGACAGGGAATTCACCCCTCCACTTT. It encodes CASSPGWGTGNSPLHF. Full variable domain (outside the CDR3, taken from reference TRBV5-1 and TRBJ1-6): KAGVTQTPRYLIKTRGQQVTLSCSPISGHRSVSWYQQTPGQGLQFLFEYFSETQRNKGNFPGRFSGRQFSNSRSEMNVSTLELGDSALYLCASSPGWGTGNSPLHFGNGTRLTVT.

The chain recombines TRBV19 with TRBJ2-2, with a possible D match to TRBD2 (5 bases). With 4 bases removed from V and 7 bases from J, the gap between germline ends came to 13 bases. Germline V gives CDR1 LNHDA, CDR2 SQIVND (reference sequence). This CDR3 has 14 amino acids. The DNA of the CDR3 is TGTGCCAGTAGTAATCCCGGGAACGGCGGGGAGCTGTTTTTT. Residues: CASSNPGNGGELFF.

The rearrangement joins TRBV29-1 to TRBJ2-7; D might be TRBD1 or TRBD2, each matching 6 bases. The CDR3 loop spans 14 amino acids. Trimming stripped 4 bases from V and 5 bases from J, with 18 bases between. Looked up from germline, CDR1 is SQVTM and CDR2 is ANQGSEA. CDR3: CSVAPLGGRNEQYF. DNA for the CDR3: TGCAGCGTTGCCCCGCTCGGGGGCAGGAACGAGCAGTACTTC.

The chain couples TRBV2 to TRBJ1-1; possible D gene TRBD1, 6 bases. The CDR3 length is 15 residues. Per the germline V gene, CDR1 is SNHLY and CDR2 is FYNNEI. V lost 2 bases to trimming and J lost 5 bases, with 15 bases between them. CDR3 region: CASSEPPGGLTEAFF. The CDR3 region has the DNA TGTGCCAGCAGTGAACCCCCGGGGGGGCTGACTGAAGCTTTCTTT.

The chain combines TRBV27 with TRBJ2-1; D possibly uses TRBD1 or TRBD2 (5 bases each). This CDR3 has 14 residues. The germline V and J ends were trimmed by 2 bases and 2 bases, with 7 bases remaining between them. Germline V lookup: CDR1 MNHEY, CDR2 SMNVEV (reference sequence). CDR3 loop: CASSLQGAYNEQFF. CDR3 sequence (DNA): TGTGCCAGCAGTTTACAGGGAGCCTACAATGAGCAGTTCTTC.

The CDR3 region has the DNA TGCGCCAGCAGCCGGCAACGGGAGAACACCGGGGAGCTGTTTTTT. The encoded protein is CASSRQRENTGELFF. This sequence joins TRBV5-1 and TRBJ2-2; the D gene is possibly TRBD2 (5 bases). The CDR3 is 15 residues long. Trimming left V 4 bases short and J 1 base short, with 11 bases between. Germline CDR1 and CDR2: SGHRS and YFSETQ.

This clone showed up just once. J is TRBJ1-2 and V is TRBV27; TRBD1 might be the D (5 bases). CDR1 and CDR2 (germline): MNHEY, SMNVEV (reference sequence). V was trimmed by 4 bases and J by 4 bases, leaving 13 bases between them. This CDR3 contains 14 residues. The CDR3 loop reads CASSYRSGTYGYTF. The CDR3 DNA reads TGTGCCAGCAGTTACCGGTCAGGGACCTATGGCTACACCTTC.

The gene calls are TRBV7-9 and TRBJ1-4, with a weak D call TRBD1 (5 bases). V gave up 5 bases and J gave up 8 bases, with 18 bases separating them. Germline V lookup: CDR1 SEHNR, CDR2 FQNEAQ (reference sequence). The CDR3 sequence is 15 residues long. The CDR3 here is CASSLIQGIGEKLFF. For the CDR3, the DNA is TGTGCCAGCAGCCTGATTCAGGGTATTGGCGAAAAACTGTTTTTT.

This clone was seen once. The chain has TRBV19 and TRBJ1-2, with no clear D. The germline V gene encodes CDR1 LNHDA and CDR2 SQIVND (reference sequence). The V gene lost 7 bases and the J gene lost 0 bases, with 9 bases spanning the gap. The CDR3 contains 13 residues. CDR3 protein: CASKMLTNYGYTF. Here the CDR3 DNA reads TGTGCCAGTAAAATGCTTACTAACTATGGCTACACCTTC.

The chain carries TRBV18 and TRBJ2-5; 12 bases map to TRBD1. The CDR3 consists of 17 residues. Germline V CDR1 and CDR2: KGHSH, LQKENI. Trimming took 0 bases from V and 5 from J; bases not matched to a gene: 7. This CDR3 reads CASSPPPGQGAAETQYF. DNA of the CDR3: TGTGCCAGCTCACCACCCCCGGGACAGGGGGCAGCGGAGACCCAGTACTTC.

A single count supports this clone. The DNA of the CDR3 is TGCGCCAGCAGCTTGGGTCTCAGGGGGCCGAATGAGCAGTTCTTC. Translating it yields CASSLGLRGPNEQFF. The chain links TRBV5-1 to TRBJ2-1, with 8 bases aligning to TRBD1. The CDR3 contains 15 residues. V lost 0 bases, J lost 7 bases, and 6 bases stayed unmatched. Per germline, CDR1 SGHRS and CDR2 YFSETQ.

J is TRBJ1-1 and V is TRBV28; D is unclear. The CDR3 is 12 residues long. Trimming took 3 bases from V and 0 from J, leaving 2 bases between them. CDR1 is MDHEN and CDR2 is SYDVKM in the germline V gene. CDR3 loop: CASSFLNTEAFF. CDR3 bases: TGTGCCAGCAGTTTCTTGAACACTGAAGCTTTCTTT.

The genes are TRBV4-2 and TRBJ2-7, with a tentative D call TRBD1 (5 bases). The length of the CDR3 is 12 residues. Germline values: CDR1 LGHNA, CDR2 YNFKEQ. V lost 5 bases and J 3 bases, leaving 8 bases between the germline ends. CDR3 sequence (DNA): TGTGCCAGCAGCATAACAGGCTACGAGCAGTACTTC. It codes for CASSITGYEQYF.

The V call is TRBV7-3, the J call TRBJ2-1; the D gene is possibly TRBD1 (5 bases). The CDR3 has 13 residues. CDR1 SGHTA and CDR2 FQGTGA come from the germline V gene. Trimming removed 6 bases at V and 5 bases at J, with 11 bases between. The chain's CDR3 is CASSPGQNNEQFF. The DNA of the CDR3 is TGTGCCAGCAGTCCCGGACAAAACAATGAGCAGTTCTTC.

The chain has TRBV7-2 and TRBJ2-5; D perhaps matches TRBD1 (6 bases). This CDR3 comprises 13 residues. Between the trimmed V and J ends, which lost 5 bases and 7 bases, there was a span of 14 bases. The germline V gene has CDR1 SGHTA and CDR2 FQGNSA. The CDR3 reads CASSPRTDWTQYF. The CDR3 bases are TGTGCCAGCAGCCCACGGACAGACTGGACCCAGTACTTC.

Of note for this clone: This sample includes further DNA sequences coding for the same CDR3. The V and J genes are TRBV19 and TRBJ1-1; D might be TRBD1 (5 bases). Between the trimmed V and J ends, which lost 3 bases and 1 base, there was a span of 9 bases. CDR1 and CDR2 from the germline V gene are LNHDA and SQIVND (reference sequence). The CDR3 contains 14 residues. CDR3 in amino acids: CASSIGTGNTEAFF. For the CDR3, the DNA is TGTGCCAGTAGTATTGGAACAGGGAACACTGAAGCTTTCTTT.

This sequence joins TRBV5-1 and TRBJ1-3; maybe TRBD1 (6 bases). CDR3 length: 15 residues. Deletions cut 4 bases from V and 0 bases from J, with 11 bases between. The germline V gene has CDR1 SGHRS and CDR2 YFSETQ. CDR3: CASSNGGHSGNTIYF. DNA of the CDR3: TGCGCCAGCAGCAACGGGGGCCACTCTGGAAACACCATATATTTT.

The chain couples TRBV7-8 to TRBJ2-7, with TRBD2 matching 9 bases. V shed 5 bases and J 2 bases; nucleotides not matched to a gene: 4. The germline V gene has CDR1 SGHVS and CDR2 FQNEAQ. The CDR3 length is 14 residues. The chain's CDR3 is CASSPRTSAYEQYF. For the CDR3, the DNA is TGTGCCAGCAGCCCTCGGACTAGCGCCTACGAGCAGTACTTC.

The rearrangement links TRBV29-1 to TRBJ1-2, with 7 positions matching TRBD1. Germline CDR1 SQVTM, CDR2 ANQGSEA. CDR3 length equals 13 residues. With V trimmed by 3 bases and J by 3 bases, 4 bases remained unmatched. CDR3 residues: CSVDDRDYYGYTF. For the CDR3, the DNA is TGCAGCGTTGACGACAGGGACTACTATGGCTACACCTTC.

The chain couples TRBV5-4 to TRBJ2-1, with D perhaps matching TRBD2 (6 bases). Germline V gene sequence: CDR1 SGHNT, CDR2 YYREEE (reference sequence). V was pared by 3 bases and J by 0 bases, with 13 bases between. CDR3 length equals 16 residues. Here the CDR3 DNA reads TGTGCCAGCAGCTGGGCGGGACCCGGCTCCTACAATGAGCAGTTCTTC. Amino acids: CASSWAGPGSYNEQFF. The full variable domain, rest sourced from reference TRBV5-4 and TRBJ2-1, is ETGVTQSPTHLIKTRGQQVTLRCSSQSGHNTVSWYQQALGQGPQFIFQYYREEENGRGNFPPRFSGLQFPNYSSELNVNALELDDSALYLCASSWAGPGSYNEQFFGPGTRLTVL.

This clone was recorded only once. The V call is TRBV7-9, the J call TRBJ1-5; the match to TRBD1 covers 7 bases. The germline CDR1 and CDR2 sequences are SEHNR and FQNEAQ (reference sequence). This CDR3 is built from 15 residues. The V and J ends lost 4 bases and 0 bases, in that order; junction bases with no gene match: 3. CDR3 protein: CASSSGTDSNQPQHF. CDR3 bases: TGTGCCAGCAGCTCCGGGACAGATAGCAATCAGCCCCAGCATTTT. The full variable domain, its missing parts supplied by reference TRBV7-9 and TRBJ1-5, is DTGVSQNPRHKITKRGQNVTFRCDPISEHNRLYWYRQTLGQGPEFLTYFQNEAQLEKSRLLSDRFSAERPKGSFSTLEIQRTEQGDSAMYLCASSSGTDSNQPQHFGDGTRLSIL.

DNA of the CDR3: TGCGCCAGCAAGGGACGGGTAGATTCCTACGAGCAGTACTTC. This sequence encodes CASKGRVDSYEQYF. This chain links TRBV5-1 with TRBJ2-7; perhaps D is TRBD1 or TRBD2 (5 bases each). CDR1 and CDR2 (germline): SGHRS, YFSETQ. V lost 6 bases, J lost 1 base, and 14 bases lay in between. The CDR3 is 14 amino acids.

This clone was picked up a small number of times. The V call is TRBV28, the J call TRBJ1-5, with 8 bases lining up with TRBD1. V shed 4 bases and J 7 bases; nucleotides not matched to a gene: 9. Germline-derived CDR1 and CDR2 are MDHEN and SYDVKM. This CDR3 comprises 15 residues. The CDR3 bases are TGTGCCAGCAGTTCCATAACAGGGGGAGGACAGCCCCAGCATTTT. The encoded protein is CASSSITGGGQPQHF.

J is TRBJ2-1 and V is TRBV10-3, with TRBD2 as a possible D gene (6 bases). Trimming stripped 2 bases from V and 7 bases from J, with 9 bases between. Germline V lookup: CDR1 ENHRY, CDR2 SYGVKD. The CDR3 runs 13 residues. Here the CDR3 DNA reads TGTGCCATCAGTGAGGTTGGGGGGAATGAGCAGTTCTTC. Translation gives CAISEVGGNEQFF.

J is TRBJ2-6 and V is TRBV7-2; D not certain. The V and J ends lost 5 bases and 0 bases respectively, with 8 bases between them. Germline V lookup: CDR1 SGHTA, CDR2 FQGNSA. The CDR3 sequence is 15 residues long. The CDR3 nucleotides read TGTGCCAGCAGCCGCCTCACCTCTGGGGCCAACGTCCTGACTTTC. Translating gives CASSRLTSGANVLTF. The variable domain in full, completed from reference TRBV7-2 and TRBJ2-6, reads GAGVSQSPSNKVTEKGKDVELRCDPISGHTALYWYRQSLGQGLEFLIYFQGNSAPDKSGLPSDRFSAERTGGSVSTLTIQRTQQEDSAVYLCASSRLTSGANVLTFGAGSRLTVL.